The clone carrying this T cell receptor (beta chain) was observed at least ten times. Its specificity is unknown. The junction had 3 bases not matched to a gene; V was cut back by 2 bases and J by 4 bases. This CDR3 is built from 15 residues. Germline assignment: CDR1 SGHAT and CDR2 FQNNGV. The data stem from a study of T-cell reconstitution after alpha-beta-depleted transplantation in children. A library of TCRbeta sequences, prepared with unique molecular identifiers, was generated. TCRdb re-called the PCR reads with MiXCR, one entry per CDR3 protein. The sample holds about 460,000 distinct CDR3 sequences; more than 9% are singletons and the top ten take around 2%. Study-wide findings and caveats: At one year after transplant, newly produced T cells mostly accounted for T-cell counts and diversity. Reportedly, only several hundred clones from non-depleted graft cells drove alpha-beta T-cell counts at about two months. TCRbeta diversity was high at day 60 in some patients (a result of surviving recipient T cells and thymic progenitors).

The source material was PBMCs, sampled before TCRalphabeta/CD19-depleted stem cell transplant. The chain combines TRBV11-2 with TRBJ2-1; 9 nucleotides align to TRBD2. This TCR derives from a child aged 2 to 15 with inherited bone marrow failure, due to receive a stem cell transplant. The CDR3: CASSLRSGRYNEQFF. CDR3 nucleotide sequence: TGTGCCAGCAGCTTAAGGAGCGGGAGGTACAATGAGCAGTTCTTC.